Sequencing of this TCR beta chain was carried out in a study of T-cell memory formation after mild COVID-19. General study findings and limits: Contracting CD4+ clones were located mainly in CM and EM, and CD8+ clones in EMRA. Clones from the second wave (peaking day 37) had unconfirmed SARS-CoV-2 specificity.

Germline CDR1 and CDR2: SGHTA and FQGTGA. The V and J ends lost 5 bases and 6 bases, in that order; junction bases with no gene match: 6. The CDR3 is 15 amino acids. TCRdb re-called the 5' RACE reads with MiXCR, one entry per CDR3 protein. The sample consists of about 260,000 distinct CDR3 sequences, 16% of them appearing once. Ten or more counts support this clonotype. The antigen is undetermined. The clonotype comes from a man younger than 35 who had mild COVID-19 (a few samples of this study predate the infection). Cell type and time point are not known. Sequencing was carried out using PBMCs or a T cell subset sorted from them (not recorded which). The rearrangement uses TRBV7-3 and TRBJ2-1; TRBD2 matches at 11 bases. The DNA of the CDR3 is TGTGCCAGCAGCCCGTTAGCGGGGGGGCTCAATGAGCAGTTCTTC. Its protein product is CASSPLAGGLNEQFF.